These T cell receptor beta chains were read from a single sample in a study of T cell repertoires in cytomegalovirus infection. TCRdb ran MiXCR on the reads and lists one entry per CDR3 protein. The data contain approximately 140,000 distinct CDR3 sequences, 8.8% of them singletons. Input material: PBMCs. The receptors come from a human donor in good health (CMV status not recorded). Some clones in this sample may be carry-over from other donors' samples. CDR3s include the opening cysteine and the closing phenylalanine or tryptophan. The size entry is marked missing in some rows and otherwise reads once, few, many or a size class.

v_gene: TRBV7-2
abundance: many
j_gene: TRBJ2-1
CDR3aa: CASSLGTGFSDEQFF

v_gene: TRBV7-8
abundance: many
j_gene: TRBJ1-1
CDR3aa: CASSLRTGGNTEAFF

v_gene: TRBV11-2
abundance: many
j_gene: TRBJ2-2
CDR3aa: CASGTSGGAELFF

v_gene: TRBV12-3/TRBV12-4
abundance: many
j_gene: TRBJ1-1
CDR3aa: CASSRGSRAFF

v_gene: TRBV5-6
abundance: .
j_gene: TRBJ2-5
CDR3aa: CASSPRDPGSLQETQYF

v_gene: TRBV5-1
abundance: few
j_gene: TRBJ1-1
CDR3aa: CASSLAGTGDTEAFF

v_gene: TRBV5-4
abundance: many
j_gene: TRBJ2-5
CDR3aa: CASSPGTGGEETQYF

v_gene: TRBV7-9
abundance: many
j_gene: TRBJ2-2
CDR3aa: CASTGPGQGANTGELFF

v_gene: TRBV2
abundance: many
j_gene: TRBJ2-1
CDR3aa: CASMDRGLPGGEQFF

v_gene: TRBV28
abundance: many
j_gene: TRBJ1-2
CDR3aa: CASSFGTGAKGYGYTF

v_gene: TRBV29-1
abundance: .
j_gene: TRBJ2-3
CDR3aa: CSVEPLGASTDTQYF

v_gene: TRBV5-6
abundance: many
j_gene: TRBJ1-6
CDR3aa: CASSLGDRGYDSPLHF

v_gene: TRBV30
abundance: many
j_gene: TRBJ2-7
CDR3aa: CAWSSPPTGTYEQYF

v_gene: TRBV20-1
abundance: .
j_gene: TRBJ2-3
CDR3aa: CSAVPARGTDTQYF

v_gene: TRBV6-6
abundance: .
j_gene: TRBJ2-5
CDR3aa: CASRDSSGRETQYF

v_gene: TRBV6-6
abundance: .
j_gene: TRBJ1-1
CDR3aa: CASSYYASGQGTEAFF

v_gene: TRBV6-2/TRBV6-3
abundance: .
j_gene: TRBJ1-6
CDR3aa: CASSLPESAENSPLHF

v_gene: TRBV12-3/TRBV12-4
abundance: many
j_gene: TRBJ2-1
CDR3aa: CASSLLLSYNEQFF

v_gene: TRBV7-2
abundance: many
j_gene: TRBJ1-3
CDR3aa: CASSLDGNLSGNTIYF

v_gene: TRBV7-2
abundance: many
j_gene: TRBJ2-5
CDR3aa: CASSSLPDRGETQYF

v_gene: TRBV7-2
abundance: many
j_gene: TRBJ2-2
CDR3aa: CASSLLAGGPGELFF

v_gene: TRBV28
abundance: many
j_gene: TRBJ1-1
CDR3aa: CASRSPGELSKAFF

v_gene: TRBV2
abundance: many
j_gene: TRBJ2-5
CDR3aa: CASSTNLGHEETQYF

v_gene: TRBV2
abundance: .
j_gene: TRBJ2-1
CDR3aa: CASMESSYNEQFF

v_gene: TRBV29-1
abundance: many
j_gene: TRBJ1-1
CDR3aa: CSAGRQENTEAFF

v_gene: TRBV19
abundance: many
j_gene: TRBJ1-5
CDR3aa: CASSPGQVVDQPQHF

v_gene: TRBV9
abundance: .
j_gene: TRBJ2-1
CDR3aa: CASSSGGYNEQFF

v_gene: TRBV7-2
abundance: many
j_gene: TRBJ2-3
CDR3aa: CASSSTSGDKDTQYF

v_gene: TRBV5-1
abundance: .
j_gene: TRBJ2-3
CDR3aa: CASSLDRGGRDTQYF

v_gene: TRBV15
abundance: many
j_gene: TRBJ1-2
CDR3aa: CATSRERWDYGYTF

v_gene: TRBV28
abundance: many
j_gene: TRBJ1-1
CDR3aa: CASSLVPGQGPFRAFF

v_gene: TRBV7-2
abundance: many
j_gene: TRBJ1-2
CDR3aa: CASSLQGGGDNYGYTF

v_gene: TRBV6-1
abundance: many
j_gene: TRBJ2-1
CDR3aa: CASSALSGGLAISGEQFF

v_gene: TRBV11-2
abundance: few
j_gene: TRBJ2-5
CDR3aa: CASSLRGQWETQYF

v_gene: TRBV19
abundance: many
j_gene: TRBJ1-5
CDR3aa: CASSIGSYSNQPQHF

v_gene: TRBV28
abundance: many
j_gene: TRBJ2-7
CDR3aa: CASSFTGQGASHEQYF

v_gene: TRBV6-6
abundance: .
j_gene: TRBJ1-5
CDR3aa: CASSLGELVPQHF

v_gene: TRBV14
abundance: .
j_gene: TRBJ1-1
CDR3aa: CASSQDLGLDTEAFF

v_gene: TRBV20-1
abundance: .
j_gene: TRBJ2-3
CDR3aa: CSAGLERTDTQYF

v_gene: TRBV28
abundance: many
j_gene: TRBJ1-3
CDR3aa: CASRSPGHSGNTIYF

v_gene: TRBV3-1
abundance: .
j_gene: TRBJ1-2
CDR3aa: CASSDLGGTYGYTF

v_gene: TRBV28
abundance: few
j_gene: TRBJ2-7
CDR3aa: CASSLGTGTAYEQYF